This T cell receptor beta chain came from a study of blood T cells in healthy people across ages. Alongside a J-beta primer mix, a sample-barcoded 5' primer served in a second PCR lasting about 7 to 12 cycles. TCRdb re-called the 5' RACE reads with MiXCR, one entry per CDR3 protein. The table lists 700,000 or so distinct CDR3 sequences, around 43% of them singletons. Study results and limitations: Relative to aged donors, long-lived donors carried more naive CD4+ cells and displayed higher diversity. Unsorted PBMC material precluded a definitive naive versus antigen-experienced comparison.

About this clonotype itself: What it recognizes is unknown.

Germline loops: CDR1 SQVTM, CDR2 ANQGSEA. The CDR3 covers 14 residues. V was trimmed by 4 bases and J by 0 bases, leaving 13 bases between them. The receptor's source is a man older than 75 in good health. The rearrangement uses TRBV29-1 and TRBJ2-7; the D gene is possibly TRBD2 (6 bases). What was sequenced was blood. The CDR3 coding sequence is TGCAGCGTTGGAGGGACTGAGAGCTCCTACGAGCAGTACTTC. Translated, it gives CSVGGTESSYEQYF.